One and the same sample provided the 22 T cell receptor beta chains below, sequenced in a study of T cell responses to AZD1222 COVID-19 vaccine. Produced via immunoSEQ multiplex PCR; TCRdb's table is partial and in-frame only. Among about 130,000 clones listed, 80% to 90% were seen once. The sequences come from peripheral blood, collected on day 0 of AZD1222 vaccination. These receptors all come from an adult in good health.

The sample holds one count of this clone. The chain has TRBV19 and TRBJ1-1, with D uncertain. Germline CDR1 is LNHDA and CDR2 is SQIVND (reference sequence). Deletions cut 5 bases from V and 1 base from J, with 8 bases between. CDR3 length: 13 amino acids. The CDR3 is CASSDRGNTEAFF. CDR3 DNA: TGTGCCAGTAGTGATAGAGGGAACACTGAAGCTTTCTTT.

CDR3 sequence (DNA): TGTGCCAGCAGTGGAGGCTCCTCGGGACAGGGGGCTAAGGGTGGCTATGGCTACACCTTC. It encodes CASSGGSSGQGAKGGYGYTF. The chain links TRBV27 to TRBJ1-2; 12 bases are a match to TRBD1. Germline values: CDR1 MNHEY, CDR2 SMNVEV (reference sequence). This CDR3 comprises 20 residues. The J segment lost 4 bases and the V segment lost 5 bases, leaving 20 bases of the junction unmatched.

This chain links TRBV10-3 with TRBJ1-5, with a tentative D call TRBD1 (5 bases). V shed 2 bases and J shed 0 bases, with 17 bases lying between them. Germline values: CDR1 ENHRY, CDR2 SYGVKD. This CDR3 region has 18 residues. This CDR3 is CAISEGPRGRASNQPQHF. Written as DNA, the CDR3 is TGTGCCATCAGTGAGGGTCCCCGGGGACGAGCTAGCAATCAGCCCCAGCATTTT.

This clone was recorded once. The chain joins TRBV13 to TRBJ1-6; D uncertain. The CDR3 is made up of 16 amino acids. From germline, CDR1 is PRHDT and CDR2 FYEKMQ (reference sequence). Trimming left V 4 bases short and J 0 bases short, with 10 bases between. CDR3 region: CASSSGLNSYNSPLHF. DNA for the CDR3: TGTGCCAGCAGCTCGGGGTTAAACTCCTATAATTCACCCCTCCACTTT.

The chain uses TRBV2 and TRBJ1-3; D not resolved. The V and J ends lost 2 bases and 0 bases respectively, with 5 bases between them. The CDR3 totals 14 residues. Per the germline V gene, CDR1 is SNHLY and CDR2 is FYNNEI. The DNA for the CDR3 is TGTGCCAGCAGTGAAAACTTCTCTGGAAACACCATATATTTT. This sequence encodes CASSENFSGNTIYF.

The genes are TRBV13 and TRBJ2-2, with TRBD1 matching over 11 bases. Losses at the gene ends were 5 bases for V and 2 bases for J; bases not matched to a gene: 13. The CDR3 spans 19 residues. Per the germline V gene, CDR1 is PRHDT and CDR2 is FYEKMQ (reference sequence). The CDR3 spells CASSRYGTGGPRNTGELFF. In DNA, the CDR3 is TGTGCCAGCAGCCGGTACGGGACAGGGGGGCCTCGAAACACCGGGGAGCTGTTTTTT.

The CDR3 DNA reads TGTGCCAGCAGCCTCGGACATGCGAACACCGGGGAGCTGTTTTTT. Translation: CASSLGHANTGELFF. The rearrangement uses TRBV3-1 (or the pseudogene TRBV3-2) and TRBJ2-2; TRBD1 might be the D (5 bases). Germline V lookup: CDR1 LGHDT, CDR2 YNNKEL (reference sequence). V gave up 4 bases and J gave up 0 bases, with 9 bases separating them. The CDR3 totals 15 residues.

The chain has TRBV10-3 and TRBJ1-1; 10 bases fit TRBD1. The ends lost 3 bases at V and 6 bases at J; junction bases unmatched: 10. Germline V gene lookup returns CDR1 ENHRY and CDR2 SYGVKD. The CDR3 is 16 residues long. This chain's CDR3 is CAISEITRDRGAEAFF. CDR3 DNA: TGTGCCATCAGTGAAATCACTCGGGACAGGGGTGCTGAAGCTTTCTTT.

CDR3 protein: CASSSDGFGTGNYGYTF. In DNA form, the CDR3 reads TGCGCCAGCAGCTCGGATGGTTTCGGGACAGGGAATTATGGCTACACCTTC. The rearrangement uses TRBV5-1 and TRBJ1-2, with 9 nucleotides matching TRBD1. The CDR3 consists of 17 residues. Unmatched junction bases numbered 14, after V lost 3 bases and J lost 5 bases. Germline lookup yields CDR1 SGHRS and CDR2 YFSETQ. Combining the CDR3 with reference TRBV5-1 and TRBJ1-2 gives the whole variable domain KAGVTQTPRYLIKTRGQQVTLSCSPISGHRSVSWYQQTPGQGLQFLFEYFSETQRNKGNFPGRFSGRQFSNSRSEMNVSTLELGDSALYLCASSSDGFGTGNYGYTFGSGTRLTVV.

The chain is built from TRBV7-9 and TRBJ2-1, with D perhaps given as TRBD1 or TRBD2 (6 bases each). V was cut by 1 base and J by 3 bases, with 19 bases left in between. Germline values: CDR1 SEHNR, CDR2 FQNEAQ (reference sequence). The CDR3 contains 18 residues. CDR3 sequence reads: CASSLGRGGSGHYNEQFF. The CDR3 DNA reads as TGTGCCAGCAGCTTAGGGAGAGGGGGTAGCGGACACTACAATGAGCAGTTCTTC.

This clone was seen repeatedly, ten times or more. The chain carries TRBV4-2 and TRBJ1-6, with D uncertain. V was clipped by 1 base and J by 5 bases, with 6 bases between them. Looked up from germline, CDR1 is LGHNA and CDR2 is YNFKEQ. This CDR3 contains 14 residues. The CDR3 sequence: CASSQAVDNSPLHF. The CDR3 coding sequence is TGTGCCAGCAGCCAAGCCGTTGATAATTCACCCCTCCACTTT.

This chain links TRBV6-1 with TRBJ1-5, with D possibly being TRBD1 (6 bases). The ends were cut back, 1 base at V and 7 bases at J, with 14 bases in the middle. Germline values: CDR1 MNHNS, CDR2 SASEGT. The CDR3 loop spans 15 amino acids. The CDR3 DNA sequence: TGTGCCAGCAGTGAAGTCGCAGGGGAGGGACAGCCCCAGCATTTT. Translating gives CASSEVAGEGQPQHF.

V gene TRBV27 combines with J gene TRBJ2-1; D perhaps matches TRBD2 (6 bases). The CDR3 sequence is 13 residues long. CDR1 MNHEY and CDR2 SMNVEV come from the germline V gene (reference sequence). Trimming cost V 3 bases and J 7 bases, with 10 bases left between them. Here the CDR3 DNA reads TGTGCCAGCAGTTTCCTTCGGGGGAATGAGCAGTTCTTC. Translated: CASSFLRGNEQFF.

The sample holds a few counts of this clone. The chain links TRBV27 to TRBJ2-2; tentative D call: TRBD1 (6 bases). V shed 5 bases and J shed 4 bases, with 14 bases lying between them. CDR1 is MNHEY, CDR2 SMNVEV, per germline (reference sequence). The CDR3 covers 15 residues. CDR3: CASSPQGWGTGELFF. CDR3 DNA sequence: TGTGCCAGCAGTCCTCAGGGGTGGGGCACCGGGGAGCTGTTTTTT.

This rearrangement joins TRBV11-2 to TRBJ1-5; TRBD1 aligns across 8 bases. CDR1 SGHAT and CDR2 FQNNGV come from the germline V gene. The CDR3 sequence is 17 residues long. V was clipped by 4 bases and J by 5 bases; unmatched bases: 13. CDR3 DNA sequence: TGTGCCAGCAGCTCATGGCCCAGGGGGCCCAAGCATCAGCCCCAGCATTTT. It translates to CASSSWPRGPKHQPQHF. The full variable domain, its missing parts supplied by reference TRBV11-2 and TRBJ1-5, is EAGVAQSPRYKIIEKRQSVAFWCNPISGHATLYWYQQILGQGPKLLIQFQNNGVVDDSQLPKDRFSAERLKGVDSTLKIQPAKLEDSAVYLCASSSWPRGPKHQPQHFGDGTRLSIL.

The CDR3 region has the DNA TGTGCCAGCAGCTTAGGGACTAGCGGGGGGGCCGATGAGCAGTTCTTC. This encodes CASSLGTSGGADEQFF. The rearrangement links TRBV7-3 to TRBJ2-1, with TRBD2 matching over 16 bases. CDR1 is SGHTA and CDR2 is FQGTGA in the germline V gene. V lost 2 bases, J lost 8 bases, and 3 bases stayed unmatched. The CDR3 runs 16 residues.

V and J are TRBV15 and TRBJ2-7; D is tentatively TRBD1 or TRBD2 (5 bases each). CDR1 LNHNV and CDR2 YYDKDF come from the germline V gene (reference sequence). V gave up 0 bases and J gave up 1 base, with 10 bases separating them. The CDR3 runs to 15 residues. The CDR3 sequence: CATSRDGGWSYEQYF. Written as DNA, the CDR3 is TGTGCCACCAGCAGAGATGGGGGATGGTCCTACGAGCAGTACTTC.

The chain joins TRBV19 to TRBJ1-1; 8 bases map to TRBD1. The CDR3 is 14 amino acids. Germline-derived CDR1 and CDR2 are LNHDA and SQIVND (reference sequence). Germline trimming cut 2 bases from V and 5 bases from J; bases unmatched to any gene: 4. The CDR3 loop reads CASSIQGAGTEAFF. The CDR3 DNA is TGTGCCAGTAGTATACAGGGGGCTGGGACTGAAGCTTTCTTT.

The rearrangement uses TRBV10-1 and TRBJ2-5; 14 bases line up with TRBD2. With V trimmed by 3 bases and J by 5 bases, 2 bases remained unmatched. The germline V gene has CDR1 WNHNN and CDR2 SYGVQD (reference sequence). The CDR3 totals 15 residues. The CDR3 reads CASSDRLAGGETQYF. The CDR3 DNA follows: TGCGCCAGCAGTGATCGACTAGCGGGAGGGGAGACCCAGTACTTC.

This chain links TRBV11-2 with TRBJ2-7; D is perhaps TRBD1 (5 bases). Per germline, CDR1 SGHAT and CDR2 FQNNGV. The CDR3 runs to 16 residues. V gave up 2 bases and J gave up 7 bases, with 21 bases separating them. CDR3 residues: CASSLLISRARGEQYF. The CDR3 DNA reads as TGTGCCAGCAGCTTATTGATCAGCCGCGCAAGGGGTGAGCAGTACTTC.

With respect to this clone: Relative to the germline gene, one junction end is altered; a read error may explain this. V usage is TRBV3-1 (or the pseudogene TRBV3-2) and J usage is TRBJ1-3, with a possible D match to TRBD1 (5 bases). This CDR3 is built from 13 residues. The germline CDR1 and CDR2 sequences are LGHDT and YNNKEL (reference sequence). CDR3 DNA: TGTGCCCGCAGCCAAGGGCGGGGGGACACCATATATTTT. Amino acids: CARSQGRGDTIYF.

The chain recombines TRBV2 with TRBJ2-7; either TRBD1 or TRBD2 may supply D (5 bases each). The CDR3 covers 15 residues. Germline CDR1 is SNHLY and CDR2 is FYNNEI. V was clipped by 6 bases and J by 3 bases, with 18 bases between them. The CDR3, as DNA: TGTGCCAGCAGGCTCGTTGTGGGGGAATACTACGAGCAGTACTTC. This gives the protein CASRLVVGEYYEQYF.